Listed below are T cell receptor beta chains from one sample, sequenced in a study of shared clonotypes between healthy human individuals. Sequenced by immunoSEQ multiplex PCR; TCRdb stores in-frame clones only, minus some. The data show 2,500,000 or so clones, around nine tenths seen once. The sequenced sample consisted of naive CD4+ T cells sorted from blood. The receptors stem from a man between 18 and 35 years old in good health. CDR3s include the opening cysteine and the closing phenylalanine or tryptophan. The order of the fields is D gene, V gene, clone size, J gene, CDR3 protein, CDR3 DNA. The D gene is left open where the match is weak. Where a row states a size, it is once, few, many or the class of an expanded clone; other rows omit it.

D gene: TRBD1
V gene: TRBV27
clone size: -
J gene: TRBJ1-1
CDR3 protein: CASSKLTPGQALRGTEAFF
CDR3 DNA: TGTGCCAGCAGCAAACTCACTCCGGGACAGGCCTTAAGGGGCACTGAAGCTTTCTTT

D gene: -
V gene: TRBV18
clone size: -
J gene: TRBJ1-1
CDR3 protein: CASSQIVNTEAFF
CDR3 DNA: TGTGCCAGCTCACAGATAGTGAACACTGAAGCTTTCTTT

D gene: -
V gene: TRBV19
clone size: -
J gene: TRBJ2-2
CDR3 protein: CASSIGREKTGELFF
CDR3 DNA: TGTGCCAGTAGTATAGGCAGGGAGAAAACCGGGGAGCTGTTTTTT

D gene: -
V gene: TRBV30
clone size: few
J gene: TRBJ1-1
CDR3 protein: CAWSTGILRGAFF
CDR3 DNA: TGTGCCTGGAGTACAGGGATACTTCGTGGAGCTTTCTTT

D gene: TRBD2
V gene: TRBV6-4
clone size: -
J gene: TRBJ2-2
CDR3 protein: CASSLLAGAGELFF
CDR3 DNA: TGTGCCAGCAGCTTACTAGCGGGGGCCGGGGAGCTGTTTTTT

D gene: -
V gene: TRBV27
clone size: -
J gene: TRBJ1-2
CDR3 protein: CASSSVAGNYGYTF
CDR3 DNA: TGTGCCAGCAGTTCCGTCGCAGGGAACTATGGCTACACCTTC

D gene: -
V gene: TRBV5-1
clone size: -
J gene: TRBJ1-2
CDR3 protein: CASSLRGDYGYTF
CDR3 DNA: TGCGCCAGCAGCTTGCGGGGCGACTATGGCTACACCTTC

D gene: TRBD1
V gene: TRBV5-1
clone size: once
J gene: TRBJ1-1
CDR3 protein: CASSRPGQGNTEAFF
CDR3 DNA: TGCGCCAGCAGCCGCCCGGGACAGGGGAACACTGAAGCTTTCTTT

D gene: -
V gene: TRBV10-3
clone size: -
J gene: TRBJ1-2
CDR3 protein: CAISEEGNYGYTF
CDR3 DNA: TGTGCCATCAGTGAGGAGGGTAACTATGGCTACACCTTC

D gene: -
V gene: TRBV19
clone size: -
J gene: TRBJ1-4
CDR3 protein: CASSIDGGAGNEKLFF
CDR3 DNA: TGTGCCAGTAGTATAGATGGTGGCGCAGGTAATGAAAAACTGTTTTTT

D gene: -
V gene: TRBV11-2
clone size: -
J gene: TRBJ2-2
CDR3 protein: CASSLEYSNTGELFF
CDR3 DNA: TGTGCCAGCAGCTTAGAGTACAGCAACACCGGGGAGCTGTTTTTT

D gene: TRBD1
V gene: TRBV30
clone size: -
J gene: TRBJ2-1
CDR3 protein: CAWSVRGTVMVRTQFF
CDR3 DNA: TGTGCCTGGAGTGTACGAGGGACAGTTATGGTTCGAACGCAGTTCTTC

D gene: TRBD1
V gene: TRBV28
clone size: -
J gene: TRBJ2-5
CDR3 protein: CASSLPAGTGETQYF
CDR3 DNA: TGTGCCAGCAGTTTACCAGCCGGGACAGGGGAGACCCAGTACTTC

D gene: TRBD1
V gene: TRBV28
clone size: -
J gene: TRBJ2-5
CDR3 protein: CASRPGTEETQYF
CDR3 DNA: TGTGCCAGCAGACCCGGGACAGAAGAGACCCAGTACTTC

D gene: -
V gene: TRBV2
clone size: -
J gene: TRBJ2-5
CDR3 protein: CASSEGGETQYF
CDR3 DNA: TGTGCCAGCAGTGAAGGCGGCGAGACCCAGTACTTC

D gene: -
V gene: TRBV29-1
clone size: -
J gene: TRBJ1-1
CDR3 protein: CSVEEGGSTEAFF
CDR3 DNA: TGCAGCGTTGAAGAAGGGGGGAGCACTGAAGCTTTCTTT

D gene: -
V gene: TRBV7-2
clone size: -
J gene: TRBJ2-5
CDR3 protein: CASSQGPDRETQYF
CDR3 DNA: TGTGCCAGCAGCCAGGGACCAGATCGGGAGACCCAGTACTTC

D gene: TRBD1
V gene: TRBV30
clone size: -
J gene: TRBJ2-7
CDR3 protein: CAWQRTGYEQYF
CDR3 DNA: TGTGCCTGGCAAAGGACAGGGTACGAGCAGTACTTC

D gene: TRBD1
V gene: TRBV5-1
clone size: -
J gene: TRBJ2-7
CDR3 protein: CASSQDSTGGVYEQYF
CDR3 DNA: TGCGCCAGCAGCCAAGACAGTACAGGGGGAGTTTACGAGCAGTACTTC

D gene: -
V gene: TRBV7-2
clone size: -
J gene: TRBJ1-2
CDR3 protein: CASSLMQRYTF
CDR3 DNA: TGTGCCAGCAGCTTAATGCAGCGCTACACCTTC

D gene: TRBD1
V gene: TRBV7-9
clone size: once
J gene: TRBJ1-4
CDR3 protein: CASSSRDRGIIENEKLFF
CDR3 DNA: TGTGCCAGCAGTTCCCGGGACAGGGGAATTATTGAGAATGAAAAACTGTTTTTT

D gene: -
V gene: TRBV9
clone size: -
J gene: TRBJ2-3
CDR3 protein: CASSVVEKLGDTQYF
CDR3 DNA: TGTGCCAGCAGCGTAGTAGAGAAACTCGGAGATACGCAGTATTTT

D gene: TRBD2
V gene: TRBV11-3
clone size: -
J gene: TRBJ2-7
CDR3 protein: CASSSGLAGAYEQYF
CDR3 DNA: TGTGCCAGCAGCTCGGGACTAGCGGGAGCCTACGAGCAGTACTTC

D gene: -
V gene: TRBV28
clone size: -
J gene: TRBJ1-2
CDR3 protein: CASSPPGPPYGYTF
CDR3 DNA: TGTGCCAGCAGTCCCCCGGGACCTCCTTATGGCTACACCTTC